The entry that follows covers one T cell receptor (beta chain) sequence. Its antigen is as yet unknown. Germline assignment: CDR1 KGHSH and CDR2 LQKENI. The V end lost 5 bases, the J end lost 1 base, and 11 bases lay between the germline ends. The CDR3 has 14 amino acids. These data are taken from a study of vaccination effects on CD4 cells after COVID-19. Study-wide findings and caveats: Early timepoints after infection were absent, and convalescent patients were few in the study. Common cold coronavirus cross-reactivity was shown by only 1 of 255 vaccine-induced clones in healthy vaccinees.

Only in-frame clones appear in the TCRdb table, and some are missing; sequencing was by immunoSEQ multiplex PCR. The sample consists of about 24,000 clones, approximately 70% of them appearing once. Under the ViraFEST assay, PBMC were stimulated with viral peptide pools so that antigen-specific CD4+ T cells expanded. Sequencing was performed afterwards. After roughly eleven days in culture, the CD4+ T cells were isolated. Subjects were given two BNT162b2 or mRNA-1273 vaccine doses. In culture with roughly 10 IU/ml IL-2 and 8 to 10 ug/ml peptides, PBMC were grown at a few million per well. The J gene is TRBJ1-1, the V gene TRBV18; D perhaps matches TRBD1 (5 bases). The receptor was derived from a human donor who received a COVID-19 vaccine. The source material was CD4+ T cells from PBMCs cultured with SARS-CoV-2 spike peptides, sampled after COVID-19 vaccination. The CDR3 protein is CASSSGTENTEAFF. DNA of the CDR3: TGTGCCAGCTCATCAGGGACCGAGAACACTGAAGCTTTCTTT.